This T cell receptor (beta chain) was documented in a study of blood T cell repertoires in COVID-19. The CDR3 has 15 residues. Looked up from germline, CDR1 is SGHDT and CDR2 is YYEEEE. With 7 bases clipped from V and 4 bases from J, the junction kept 11 bases outside the gene matches. Sequenced by immunoSEQ multiplex PCR; TCRdb stores in-frame clones only, minus some. The table shows over 150,000 clones, with about 86% occurring only once. Sequencing was performed on peripheral blood. This sequence joins TRBV5-6 and TRBJ2-3, with TRBD1 matching over 8 bases. This clonotype originated in a man aged 45-60 years with active or convalescent COVID-19. The CDR3 region is CASGYFRGHSDTQYF. The CDR3 nucleotides are TGTGCCAGCGGTTACTTCAGGGGGCACTCAGATACGCAGTATTTT.